A selection of T cell receptor beta chains follows, all from one sample in a study of cytomegalovirus exposure and HLA in healthy donors. The data were produced by immunoSEQ multiplex PCR, yet TCRdb's version contains in-frame clones alone and is incomplete. The profile shows about 330,000 clones, 87% of them singletons. Sequencing used PBMCs. The receptor source for this set is a woman in her twenties or thirties in good health and CMV-seropositive. Both conserved end residues are part of each CDR3. The order of the fields is D gene, V gene, CDR3 length, J gene, CDR3 DNA, CDR3 protein. The D gene is left open where the match is weak.

-	TRBV7-9	16	TRBJ2-7	TGTGCCAGCAGCTTATCTGGTGGAAGAAGCTCCTACGAGCAGTACTTC	CASSLSGGRSSYEQYF
-	TRBV27	15	TRBJ1-2	TGTGCCAGCAGTCCCCCGGGAGCAGGAAACTATGGCTACACCTTC	CASSPPGAGNYGYTF
TRBD1	TRBV7-6	14	TRBJ2-1	TGTGCCAGCAGCCCGCCTGGGACAGGCCCTATCCAGTTCTTC	CASSPPGTGPIQFF
-	TRBV27	14	TRBJ2-1	TGTGCCAGCGGCTCCGGGACAATCTACAATGAGCAGTTCTTC	CASGSGTIYNEQFF
TRBD1	TRBV7-9	12	TRBJ2-1	TGTGCCAGCAGTTTAGGGGACAGGGAGCAGTTCTTC	CASSLGDREQFF
TRBD1	TRBV5-1	14	TRBJ2-1	TGCGCCAGCAGCTTGGGACAGGGCCCCAATGAGCAGTTCTTC	CASSLGQGPNEQFF
TRBD1	TRBV5-4	15	TRBJ2-1	TGTGCCAGCAGCCGACAGGGGGTCTCCTACAATGAGCAGTTCTTC	CASSRQGVSYNEQFF
TRBD1	TRBV9	15	TRBJ2-1	TGTGCCAGCAGCTCGGGACAGGGATCCTACAATGAGCAGTTCTTC	CASSSGQGSYNEQFF
-	TRBV9	15	TRBJ2-7	TGTGCCAGCAGCGTAGGGGGGACGAGCTCCTACGAGCAGTACTTC	CASSVGGTSSYEQYF
TRBD2	TRBV6-5	14	TRBJ2-7	TGTGCCAGCAGTTTCGTAGCGGGAGATTACGAGCAGTACTTC	CASSFVAGDYEQYF
TRBD2	TRBV7-2	14	TRBJ2-7	TGTGCCAGCAGACTGGGGGGGTCCACCTACGAGCAGTACTTC	CASRLGGSTYEQYF
TRBD2	TRBV27	13	TRBJ2-7	TGTGCCAGCAGTTGGACTAGCGCTTACGAGCAGTACTTC	CASSWTSAYEQYF
-	TRBV27	15	TRBJ2-3	TGTGCCAGCAGTTTAATGTTCTCCCGCACAGATACGCAGTATTTT	CASSLMFSRTDTQYF
TRBD2	TRBV7-9	15	TRBJ2-3	TGTGCCAGCAGCTTAGTTGGTAGCGGGACAGATACGCAGTATTTT	CASSLVGSGTDTQYF